The present TCR beta chain was sequenced within a study of T cell repertoires in cytomegalovirus infection. General study points: HLA-C-restricted TCR beta clonotypes specific for CMV led the ex vivo response.

TCRdb reanalysed the reads using MiXCR and keeps one entry per CDR3 protein. Of around 77,000 distinct CDR3 sequences in the sample, more than 20% are singletons; the top ten hold approximately 68%. CDR1 is SGHAT, CDR2 FQNNGV, per germline. The ends were cut back, 3 bases at V and 2 bases at J, with 10 bases in the middle. The CDR3 runs to 14 residues. This clonotype has a handful of counts. What it binds is not known. This clonotype originated in a human donor in good health (CMV status not recorded). Some clones in this sample may be carry-over from other donors' samples. This chain links TRBV11-2 with TRBJ2-5; D uncertain. The material sequenced was CD8+ T cells from cultured PBMCs, taken from culture after CMV antigen stimulation. CDR3 sequence: CASSLELNQETQYF. Written as DNA, the CDR3 is TGTGCCAGCAGCTTGGAGCTGAATCAAGAGACCCAGTACTTC. Drawing the rest from reference TRBV11-2 and TRBJ2-5, the complete variable domain is EAGVAQSPRYKIIEKRQSVAFWCNPISGHATLYWYQQILGQGPKLLIQFQNNGVVDDSQLPKDRFSAERLKGVDSTLKIQPAKLEDSAVYLCASSLELNQETQYFGPGTRLLVL.